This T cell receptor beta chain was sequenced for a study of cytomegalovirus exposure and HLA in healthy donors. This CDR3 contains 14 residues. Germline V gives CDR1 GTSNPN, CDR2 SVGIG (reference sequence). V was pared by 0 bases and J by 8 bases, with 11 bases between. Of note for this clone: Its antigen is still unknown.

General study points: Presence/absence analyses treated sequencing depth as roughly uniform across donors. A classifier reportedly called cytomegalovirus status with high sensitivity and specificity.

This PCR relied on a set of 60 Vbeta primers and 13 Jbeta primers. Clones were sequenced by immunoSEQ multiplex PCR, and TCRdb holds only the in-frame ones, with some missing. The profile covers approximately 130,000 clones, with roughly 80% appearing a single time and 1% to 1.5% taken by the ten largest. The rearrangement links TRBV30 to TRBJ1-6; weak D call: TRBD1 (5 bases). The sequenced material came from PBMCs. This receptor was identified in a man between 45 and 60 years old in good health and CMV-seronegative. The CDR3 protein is CAWSVKGYDSPLHF. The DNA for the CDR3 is TGTGCCTGGAGTGTAAAGGGGTACGATTCACCCCTCCACTTT.